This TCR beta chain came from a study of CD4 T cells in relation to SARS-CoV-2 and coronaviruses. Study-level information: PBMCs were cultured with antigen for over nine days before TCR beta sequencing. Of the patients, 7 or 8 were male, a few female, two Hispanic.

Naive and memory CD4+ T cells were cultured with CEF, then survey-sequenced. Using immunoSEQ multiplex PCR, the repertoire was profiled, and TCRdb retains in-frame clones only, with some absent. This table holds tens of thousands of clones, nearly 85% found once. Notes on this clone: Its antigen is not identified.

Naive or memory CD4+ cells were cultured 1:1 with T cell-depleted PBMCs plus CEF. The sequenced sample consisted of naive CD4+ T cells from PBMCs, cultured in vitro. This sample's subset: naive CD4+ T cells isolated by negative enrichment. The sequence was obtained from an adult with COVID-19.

CDR3 bases: TGTGCCAGCAGCTTATGGGCGGGAGGGTCCACAGATACGCAGTATTTT. This translates into CASSLWAGGSTDTQYF. This chain links TRBV11-2 with TRBJ2-3; 9 bases are shared with TRBD2. Germline CDR1 is SGHAT and CDR2 is FQNNGV. The V segment lost 2 bases and the J segment 2 bases; nucleotides outside the gene matches: 5. This CDR3 is 16 amino acids long.